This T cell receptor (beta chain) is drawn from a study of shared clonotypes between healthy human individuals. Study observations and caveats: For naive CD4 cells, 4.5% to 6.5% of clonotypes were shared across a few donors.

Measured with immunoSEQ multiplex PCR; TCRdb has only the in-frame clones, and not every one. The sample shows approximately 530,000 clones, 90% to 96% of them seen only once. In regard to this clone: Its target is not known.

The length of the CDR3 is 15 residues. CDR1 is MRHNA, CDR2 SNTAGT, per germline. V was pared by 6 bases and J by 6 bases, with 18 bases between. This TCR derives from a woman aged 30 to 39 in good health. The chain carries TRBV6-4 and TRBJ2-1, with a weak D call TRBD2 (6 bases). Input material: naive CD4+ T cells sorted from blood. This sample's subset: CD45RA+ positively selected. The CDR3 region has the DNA TGTGCCAGCAGCCCTATGGGACTTGGAGTCAATGAGCAGTTCTTC. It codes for CASSPMGLGVNEQFF.